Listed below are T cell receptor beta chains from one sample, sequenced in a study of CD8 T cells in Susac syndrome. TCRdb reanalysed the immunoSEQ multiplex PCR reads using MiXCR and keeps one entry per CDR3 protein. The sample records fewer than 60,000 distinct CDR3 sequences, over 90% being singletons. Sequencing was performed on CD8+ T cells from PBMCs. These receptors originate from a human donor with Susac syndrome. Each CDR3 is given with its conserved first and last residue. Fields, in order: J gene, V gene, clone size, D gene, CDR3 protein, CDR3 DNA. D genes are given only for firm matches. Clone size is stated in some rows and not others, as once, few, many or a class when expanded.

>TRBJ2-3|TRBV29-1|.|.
CSVDAGASTDTQYF
TGCAGCGTGGATGCGGGGGCTAGCACAGATACGCAGTATTTT
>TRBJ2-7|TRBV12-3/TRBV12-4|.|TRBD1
CASSPGQGLEQYF
TGTGCCAGCAGTCCCGGACAGGGTCTCGAGCAGTACTTC
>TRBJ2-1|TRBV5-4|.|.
CASSLLALEQFF
TGTGCCAGCAGCTTGCTAGCCCTTGAGCAGTTCTTC
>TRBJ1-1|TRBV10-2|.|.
CASSVQLNTEAFF
TGCGCCAGCAGTGTACAGCTGAACACTGAAGCTTTCTTT
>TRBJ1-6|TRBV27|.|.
CASSWARAGESPLHF
TGTGCCAGCAGTTGGGCCCGGGCAGGGGAGTCACCCCTCCACTTT
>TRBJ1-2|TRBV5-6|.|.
CASSSGTEYGYTF
TGTGCCAGCAGCTCCGGGACGGAGTATGGCTACACCTTC
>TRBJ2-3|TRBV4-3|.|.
CASSQTSLDTQYF
TGCGCCAGCAGCCAAACGAGTTTAGATACGCAGTATTTT
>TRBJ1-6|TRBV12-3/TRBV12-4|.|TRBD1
CASSPWDRANSPLHF
TGTGCCAGCAGTCCCTGGGACAGGGCAAATTCACCCCTCCACTTT
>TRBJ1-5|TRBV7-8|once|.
CASSPVNQPQHF
TGTGCCAGCAGCCCCGTTAATCAGCCCCAGCATTTT
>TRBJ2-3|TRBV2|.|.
CASSEAKSDTQYF
TGTGCCAGCAGCGAGGCCAAGAGCGATACGCAGTATTTT
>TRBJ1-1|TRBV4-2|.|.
CASSLEWPLEAFF
TGTGCCAGCAGCCTGGAATGGCCGCTTGAAGCTTTCTTT
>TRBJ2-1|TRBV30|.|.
CAWKVSYNEQFF
TGTGCCTGGAAGGTCTCATACAATGAGCAGTTCTTC
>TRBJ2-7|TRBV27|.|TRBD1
CASSLWDRGLEQYF
TGTGCCAGCAGTTTATGGGACAGGGGCTTGGAGCAGTACTTC
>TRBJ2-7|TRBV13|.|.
CASSLGTDRSSYEQYF
TGTGCCAGCAGCTTAGGAACGGACCGCTCGTCCTACGAGCAGTACTTC
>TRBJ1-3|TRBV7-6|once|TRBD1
CASSLDRGTGNTIYF
TGTGCCAGCAGCCTCGACAGGGGGACTGGAAACACCATATATTTT
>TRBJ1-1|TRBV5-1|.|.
CASSLDNTEAFF
TGCGCCAGCAGCTTGGACAACACTGAAGCTTTCTTT
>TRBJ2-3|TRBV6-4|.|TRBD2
CASSKETSGGTDTQYF
TGTGCCAGCAGCAAAGAGACTAGCGGGGGCACAGATACGCAGTATTTT
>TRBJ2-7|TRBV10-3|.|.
CAISEPGQGRNEQYF
TGTGCCATCAGTGAGCCCGGGCAGGGGAGGAACGAGCAGTACTTC
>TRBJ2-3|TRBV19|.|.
CASTTGRYSTDTQYF
TGTGCCAGTACCACGGGACGGTATAGCACAGATACGCAGTATTTT
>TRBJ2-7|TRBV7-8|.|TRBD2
CASSFPGRGGLNEQYF
TGTGCCAGCAGCTTCCCGGGGCGGGGGGGCCTCAACGAGCAGTACTTC
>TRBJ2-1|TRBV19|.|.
CASIAPRTNEQFF
TGTGCCAGTATCGCCCCTCGGACGAATGAGCAGTTCTTC
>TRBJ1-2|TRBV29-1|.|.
CSVEYRDGYTF
TGCAGCGTTGAATACAGGGATGGCTACACCTTC
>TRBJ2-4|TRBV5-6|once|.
CASSLGLENIQYF
TGTGCCAGCAGCTTGGGACTAGAGAACATTCAGTACTTC
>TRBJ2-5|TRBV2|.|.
CASSELGTGEGETQYF
TGTGCCAGCAGTGAGCTAGGAACAGGGGAGGGAGAGACCCAGTACTTC
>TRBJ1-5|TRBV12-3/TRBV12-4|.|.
CASSLGQPQHF
TGTGCCAGCAGTTTGGGTCAGCCCCAGCATTTT
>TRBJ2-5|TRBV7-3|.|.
CASSSLGPETQYF
TGTGCCAGCAGCTCCCTAGGACCCGAGACCCAGTACTTC
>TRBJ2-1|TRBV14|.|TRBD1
CASSPGTGRNEQFF
TGTGCCAGCAGTCCCGGGACAGGGAGAAATGAGCAGTTCTTC
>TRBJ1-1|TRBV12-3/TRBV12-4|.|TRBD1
CASSLNRDREDAEAFF
TGTGCCAGCAGTTTAAACCGGGACAGGGAGGATGCTGAAGCTTTCTTT
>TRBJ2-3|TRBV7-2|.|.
CASSLNSGDTQYF
TGTGCCAGCAGCTTAAACTCAGGAGATACGCAGTATTTT
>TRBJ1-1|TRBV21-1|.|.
CASSARPGTGNTEAFF
TGTGCCAGCAGCGCGCGTCCCGGGACAGGGAACACTGAAGCTTTCTTT
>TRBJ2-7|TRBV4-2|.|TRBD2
CASSPKRGSYEQYF
TGTGCCAGCAGCCCTAAGCGGGGGTCCTACGAGCAGTACTTC
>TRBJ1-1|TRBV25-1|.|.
CATGGMNTEAFF
TGTGCCACGGGAGGGATGAACACTGAAGCTTTCTTT
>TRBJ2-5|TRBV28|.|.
CASSTFYPAPIREIETQYF
TGTGCCAGCAGTACCTTTTACCCGGCCCCGATTCGGGAGATAGAGACCCAGTACTTC
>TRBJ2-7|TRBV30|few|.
CAVEGSSYEQYF
TGTGCTGTTGAGGGGAGCTCCTACGAGCAGTACTTC
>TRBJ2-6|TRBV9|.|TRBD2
CASSVGGGGSWANVLTF
TGTGCCAGCAGCGTAGGGGGGGGAGGGTCGTGGGCCAACGTCCTGACTTTC
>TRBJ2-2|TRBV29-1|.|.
CSVENSTGELFF
TGCAGCGTTGAAAATAGCACCGGGGAGCTGTTTTTT
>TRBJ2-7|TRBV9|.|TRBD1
CASSAGTGGVYEQYF
TGTGCCAGCAGCGCCGGGACAGGGGGCGTCTACGAGCAGTACTTC
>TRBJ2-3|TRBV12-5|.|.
CASGLTAAAGDTQYF
TGTGCTAGTGGTTTGACGGCCGCGGCGGGAGATACGCAGTATTTT
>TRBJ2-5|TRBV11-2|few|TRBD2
CASSLGGIGSETQYF
TGTGCCAGCAGCTTGGGGGGGATCGGTAGTGAGACCCAGTACTTC
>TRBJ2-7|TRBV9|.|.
CASSVGASSSYEQYF
TGTGCCAGCAGCGTAGGCGCTTCGAGCTCCTACGAGCAGTACTTC
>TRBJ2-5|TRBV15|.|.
CATSERLAETQYF
TGTGCCACCAGCGAGCGTCTAGCCGAGACCCAGTACTTC
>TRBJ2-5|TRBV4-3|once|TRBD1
CASSQLPGTGGETQYF
TGCGCCAGCAGCCAGCTCCCCGGGACAGGGGGCGAGACCCAGTACTTC
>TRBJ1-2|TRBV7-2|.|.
CASSRFSDYTF
TGTGCCAGCAGCCGATTCTCGGACTACACCTTC
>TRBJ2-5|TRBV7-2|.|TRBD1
CASSNDGQGAPLIQETQYF
TGTGCCAGCAGCAATGACGGACAGGGGGCCCCACTTATCCAAGAGACCCAGTACTTC
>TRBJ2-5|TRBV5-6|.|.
CASSVPVGGRRETQYF
TGTGCCAGCAGCGTGCCTGTCGGGGGTCGACGAGAGACCCAGTACTTC
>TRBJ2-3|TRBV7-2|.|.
CASSLRSVSSTDTQYF
TGTGCCAGCAGCTTACGTTCGGTTTCTAGCACAGATACGCAGTATTTT